This T cell receptor (beta chain) was captured in a study of blood T cell repertoires in COVID-19. The table came from immunoSEQ multiplex PCR; TCRdb's copy has only in-frame clones and leaves some out. The repertoire consists of roughly 120,000 clones, with under 90% occurring once and the leading ten covering under 7%. The CDR3 consists of 16 residues. The V gene end was trimmed by 5 bases and the J gene end by 4 bases; junction bases not matched to a gene: 13. Germline V lookup: CDR1 SGHVS, CDR2 FQNEAQ. The sequenced sample consisted of peripheral blood. The clonotype was recovered from a woman aged 45-65 years with acute or convalescent COVID-19. The V gene is TRBV7-8, the J gene TRBJ1-2; TRBD1 matches at 7 bases. The CDR3 loop reads CASSPRQGRTGYGYTF. The CDR3, as DNA: TGTGCCAGCAGCCCGCGACAGGGACGGACTGGCTATGGCTACACCTTC.